The 10 T cell receptor beta chains below come from one sample, sequenced in a study of tumor and adjacent non-tumor tissue in lung cancer. RNA was extracted from bulk tissue without any cell sorting. More than 3 cm separated this lung sample from the edge of the tumor. The library came from three nested PCR rounds adapted from ARM-PCR protocols. TCRdb recomputed calls from the multiplex PCR reads with MiXCR, one row per CDR3 protein. The sample holds about 90,000 distinct CDR3 sequences, 76% seen once. The specimen was distant non-tumor lung tissue. The receptors were sampled from a woman aged 45-59 years with non-small cell lung cancer.

The V and J genes are TRBV4-2 and TRBJ2-2, with D uncertain. Trimming cost V 4 bases and J 8 bases, with 8 bases left between them. CDR1 and CDR2 (germline): LGHNA, YNFKEQ. The CDR3 covers 12 residues. CDR3 in DNA: TGTGCCAGCAGCCTGGTCGGGGGGGAGCTGTTTTTT. Encoded protein: CASSLVGGELFF.

As regards this clonotype: One end of the junction fails to match germline, which may point to a read error. The rearrangement links TRBV29-1 to TRBJ2-1; D possibly corresponds to TRBD1 (5 bases). The germline CDR1 and CDR2 sequences are SQVTM and ANQGSEA. This CDR3 comprises 17 residues. The CDR3 spells CIVEGFGRVTSYNEQFF. CDR3 nucleotide sequence: TGCATCGTTGAAGGGTTCGGCAGGGTAACCTCCTATAATGAGCAGTTCTTC.

Regarding this clonotype: An end of the junction differs from the germline gene, which may be a read error. V usage is TRBV6-5 and J usage is TRBJ2-7; no clear D gene. The germline V gene has CDR1 MNHEY and CDR2 SVGAGI. The CDR3 runs to 13 residues. The CDR3 DNA sequence: TGTGTCAGCAGTCTCCGACTGGACTACGAGCAGTACTTC. This sequence encodes CVSSLRLDYEQYF.

On this clonotype: One end of the junction is discordant with germline, which a read error may explain. This chain joins TRBV12-3 or TRBV12-4 and TRBJ2-2; 9 positions match TRBD1. The CDR3 runs to 16 residues. CDR3 loop: CASSSGTGTNTGELFF. CDR3 DNA sequence: TGTGCCAGCAGTTCAGGGACAGGGACAAACACCGGGGAGCTGTTCTTC.

Points on this clonotype: The junction departs from the called germline gene at one end, perhaps through a read error. This rearrangement joins TRBV28 to TRBJ2-7, with 10 bases that match TRBD2. CDR1 and CDR2 (germline): MDHEN, SYDVKM. The CDR3 length is 15 residues. This CDR3 is CASSSRTSGLYDQYF. The CDR3 nucleotides read TGTGCCAGCAGCTCGAGGACTAGCGGTCTCTACGATCAGTATTTC. The variable domain in full, with the rest retrieved from reference TRBV28 and TRBJ2-7, is DVKVTQSSRYLVKRTGEKVFLECVQDMDHENMFWYRQDPGLGLRLIYFSYDVKMKEKGDIPEGYSVSREKKERFSLILESASTNQTSMYLCASSSRTSGLYDQYFGPGTRLTVT.

Worth noting for this clonotype: Its ends do not fully match the called genes, so a read error is possible. V is TRBV6-1 and J is TRBJ2-5; D may be TRBD1 or TRBD2 (5 bases each). Germline assignment: CDR1 MNHNS and CDR2 SASEGT. This CDR3 comprises 12 residues. In DNA, the CDR3 is TGTGCCAGCAGAGGGACCCGAGAGACCCATTACTTC. It yields the protein CASRGTRETHYF.

Regarding this clonotype: At one boundary the junction diverges from the germline segment, which might be a read error. The chain has TRBV19 and TRBJ1-2; the match to TRBD1 covers 9 bases. CDR1 is LNHDA, CDR2 SQIVND, per germline (reference sequence). CDR3 length: 16 residues. The CDR3 region has the DNA TGTGCCAGTACCTCCCAGTCACAGGGGGCAGGCTATGTCTACACCTTC. As protein: CASTSQSQGAGYVYTF.

This clonotype came up many times. The chain has TRBV24-1 and TRBJ1-5, with D tentatively TRBD1 (5 bases). This CDR3 comprises 17 residues. V lost 0 bases to trimming and J lost 4 bases, with 15 bases between them. The germline CDR1 and CDR2 sequences are KGHDR and SFDVKD. Here the CDR3 DNA reads TGTGCCACCAGTGATTTGCGTAGTAAAACAGGTAATCAGCCCCAGCATTTT. Its translation: CATSDLRSKTGNQPQHF.

On this clonotype: The junction differs from germline at one of its ends, possibly a read error. The J gene is TRBJ1-6, the V gene TRBV4-1; D unresolved. The CDR3 is 16 amino acids. In germline, CDR1 is MGHRA, CDR2 YSYEKL. The CDR3 DNA is TGCGCCAGCAGCCAAGCGGGCAACTCCTGTAATTTACCCCTCCACTTT. Encoded protein: CASSQAGNSCNLPLHF.

This chain joins TRBV28 and TRBJ2-5; no reliable D call. The CDR3 is 12 amino acids. The V gene's germline CDR1 is MDHEN and CDR2 SYDVKM. CDR3 in amino acids: CANTLGVETQYF. CDR3 DNA sequence: TGTGCTAACACCTTAGGCGTAGAGACCCAGTACTTC.